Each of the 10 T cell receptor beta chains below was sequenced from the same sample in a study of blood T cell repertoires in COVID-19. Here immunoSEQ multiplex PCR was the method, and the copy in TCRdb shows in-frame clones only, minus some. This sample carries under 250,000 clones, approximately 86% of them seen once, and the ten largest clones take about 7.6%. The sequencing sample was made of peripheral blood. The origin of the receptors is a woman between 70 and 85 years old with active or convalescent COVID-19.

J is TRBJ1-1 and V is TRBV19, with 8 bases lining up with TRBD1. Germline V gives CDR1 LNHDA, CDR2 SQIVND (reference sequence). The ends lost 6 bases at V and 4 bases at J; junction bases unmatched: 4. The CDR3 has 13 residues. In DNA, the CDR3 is TGTGCCAGTAGCCGGGACAGGATCACTGAAGCTTTCTTT. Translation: CASSRDRITEAFF.

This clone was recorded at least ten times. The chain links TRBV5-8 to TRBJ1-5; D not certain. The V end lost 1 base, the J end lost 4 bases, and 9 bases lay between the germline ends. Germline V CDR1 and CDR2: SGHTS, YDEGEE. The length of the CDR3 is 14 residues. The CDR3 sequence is CASSLFLSNQPQHF. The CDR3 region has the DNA TGTGCCAGCAGCTTGTTCCTCTCTAATCAGCCCCAGCATTTT.

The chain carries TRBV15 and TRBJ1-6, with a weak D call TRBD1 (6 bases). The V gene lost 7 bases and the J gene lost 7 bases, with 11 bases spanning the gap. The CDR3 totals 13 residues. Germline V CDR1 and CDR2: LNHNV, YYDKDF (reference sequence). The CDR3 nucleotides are TGTGCCACCACAGGGGTAATAAATTCACCCCTCCACTTT. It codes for CATTGVINSPLHF.

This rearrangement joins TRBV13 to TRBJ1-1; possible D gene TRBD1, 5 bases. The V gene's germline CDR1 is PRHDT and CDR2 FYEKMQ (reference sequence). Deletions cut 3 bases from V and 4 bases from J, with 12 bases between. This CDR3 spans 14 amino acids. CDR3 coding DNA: TGTGCCAGCAGCTTCTCAAAGGGGTCCACTGAAGCTTTCTTT. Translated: CASSFSKGSTEAFF.

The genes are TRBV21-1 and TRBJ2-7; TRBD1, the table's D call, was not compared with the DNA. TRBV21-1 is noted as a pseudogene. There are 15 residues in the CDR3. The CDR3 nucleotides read TGTGCCAGCAGCAAGCCCGGACAGGGAAATGGCGAGCAGTACTTC. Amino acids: CASSKPGQGNGEQYF.

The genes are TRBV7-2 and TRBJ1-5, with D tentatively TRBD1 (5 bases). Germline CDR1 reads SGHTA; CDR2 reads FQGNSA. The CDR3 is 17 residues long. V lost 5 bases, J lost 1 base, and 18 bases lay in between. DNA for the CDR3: TGTGCCAGCAGCCCGGTGGGGCAATTACGGAGCAATCAGCCCCAGCATTTT. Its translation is CASSPVGQLRSNQPQHF. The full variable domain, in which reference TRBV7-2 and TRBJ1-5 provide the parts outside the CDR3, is GAGVSQSPSNKVTEKGKDVELRCDPISGHTALYWYRQSLGQGLEFLIYFQGNSAPDKSGLPSDRFSAERTGGSVSTLTIQRTQQEDSAVYLCASSPVGQLRSNQPQHFGDGTRLSIL.

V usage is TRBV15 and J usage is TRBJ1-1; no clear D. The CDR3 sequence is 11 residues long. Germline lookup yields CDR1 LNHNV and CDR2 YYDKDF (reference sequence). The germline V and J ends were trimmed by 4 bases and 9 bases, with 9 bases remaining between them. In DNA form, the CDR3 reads TGTGCCACCAGCAAGACAAATCAAGCTTTCTTT. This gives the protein CATSKTNQAFF.

The CDR3 coding sequence is TGTGCCAGTAGTATGGGGGACAGGAGGGCACCCCTCCACTTT. Translation: CASSMGDRRAPLHF. The chain has TRBV19 and TRBJ1-6; 8 bases are shared with TRBD1. The V gene's germline CDR1 is LNHDA and CDR2 SQIVND (reference sequence). J gave up 11 bases and V 3 bases, and 6 bases lay outside the gene matches. The CDR3 loop spans 14 amino acids.

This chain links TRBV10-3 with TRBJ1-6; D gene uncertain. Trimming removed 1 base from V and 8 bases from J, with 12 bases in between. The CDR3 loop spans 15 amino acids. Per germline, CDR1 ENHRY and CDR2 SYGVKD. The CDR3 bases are TGTGCCATCAGTGAGTATGAGGGCTCGGATTCACCCCTCCACTTT. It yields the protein CAISEYEGSDSPLHF.

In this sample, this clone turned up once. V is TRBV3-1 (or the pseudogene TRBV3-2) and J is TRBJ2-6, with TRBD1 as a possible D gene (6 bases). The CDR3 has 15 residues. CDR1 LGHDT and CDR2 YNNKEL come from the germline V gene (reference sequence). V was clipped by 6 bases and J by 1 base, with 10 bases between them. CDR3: CASRTTGSGANVLTF. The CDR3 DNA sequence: TGTGCCAGCAGAACTACAGGGTCTGGGGCCAACGTCCTGACTTTC.